Presented here are 17 T cell receptor beta chains from one specimen sequenced in a study of blood T cells in healthy people across ages. PCR was performed a second time for 7 to 11 cycles using a sample-barcoded 5' primer and a J-beta primer mix. TCRdb reprocessed the 5' RACE reads via MiXCR and lists one record per CDR3 protein. The sample has approximately 780,000 distinct CDR3 sequences, roughly 24% seen once. A further study also used this sample, focusing on T cells of mothers and their children.

The specimen was blood. The receptors were sampled from a boy between 10 and 17 years old in good health.

This clonotype came up once. The rearrangement uses TRBV4-1 and TRBJ2-5, with TRBD2 matching 7 bases. J lost 1 base, V lost 4 bases, and 6 bases had no gene match. This CDR3 is 15 amino acids long. Germline values: CDR1 MGHRA, CDR2 YSYEKL. In DNA, the CDR3 is TGCGCCAGCAGCCCTCTTCCGGGGGGCCAAGAGACCCAGTACTTC. Translated: CASSPLPGGQETQYF.

The rearrangement uses TRBV20-1 and TRBJ2-3, with D uncertain. The V gene's germline CDR1 is DFQATT and CDR2 SNEGSKA (reference sequence). The CDR3 spans 15 residues. Trimming removed 1 base at V and 0 bases at J, with 11 bases between. Here the CDR3 DNA reads TGCAGTGCTAGAGGCAGTACTCCTAGCACAGATACGCAGTATTTT. Translation gives CSARGSTPSTDTQYF.

This chain uses TRBV20-1 with TRBJ2-5, with D unresolved. The germline gives CDR1 DFQATT, CDR2 SNEGSKA (reference sequence). There are 11 residues in the CDR3. The CDR3 DNA is TGCAGCAGACTGGGCCAAGAGACCCAGTACTTC. This sequence encodes CSRLGQETQYF.

This chain connects TRBV4-1 to TRBJ1-1; tentative D call: TRBD1 (5 bases). The CDR3 length is 16 residues. CDR1 is MGHRA, CDR2 YSYEKL, per germline. V was cut by 0 bases and J by 1 base, with 12 bases left in between. The CDR3 spells CASSQDRGGRNTEAFF. The CDR3 nucleotides read TGCGCCAGCAGCCAAGATCGTGGGGGAAGGAACACTGAAGCTTTCTTT.

The rearrangement joins TRBV3-1 to TRBJ1-1, with D tentatively TRBD1 (5 bases). Germline CDR1 reads LGHDT; CDR2 reads YNNKEL (reference sequence). The CDR3 sequence is 13 residues long. Deletions cut 6 bases from V and 5 bases from J, with 13 bases between. Written as DNA, the CDR3 is TGTGCCAGCAGGGGGCTGGGGTGGACTGAAGCTTTCTTT. Amino acid sequence: CASRGLGWTEAFF. Drawing the rest from reference TRBV3-1 and TRBJ1-1, the complete variable domain is DTAVSQTPKYLVTQMGNDKSIKCEQNLGHDTMYWYKQDSKKFLKIMFSYNNKELIINETVPNRFSPKSPDKAHLNLHINSLELGDSAVYFCASRGLGWTEAFFGQGTRLTVV.

The rearrangement links TRBV7-9 to TRBJ2-1; TRBD2 is a possible D gene (5 bases). Germline CDR1 is SEHNR and CDR2 is FQNEAQ (reference sequence). The CDR3 extends over 14 amino acids. The V end was cut by 4 bases, the J end by 3 bases, with 10 bases between. This CDR3 is CASSWTRRYNEQFF. The CDR3 DNA follows: TGTGCCAGCAGCTGGACTCGACGCTACAATGAGCAGTTCTTC. The full variable domain, completed using reference TRBV7-9 and TRBJ2-1, is DTGVSQNPRHKITKRGQNVTFRCDPISEHNRLYWYRQTLGQGPEFLTYFQNEAQLEKSRLLSDRFSAERPKGSFSTLEIQRTEQGDSAMYLCASSWTRRYNEQFFGPGTRLTVL.

The J gene is TRBJ2-5, the V gene TRBV7-2; D gene uncertain. The V end was cut by 3 bases, the J end by 5 bases, with 10 bases between. The germline CDR1 and CDR2 sequences are SGHTA and FQGNSA. The CDR3 length is 13 residues. CDR3 region: CASSFALGETQYF. Here the CDR3 DNA reads TGTGCCAGCAGCTTTGCCCTCGGTGAGACCCAGTACTTC. Filled out from reference TRBV7-2 and TRBJ2-5, the complete variable domain reads GAGVSQSPSNKVTEKGKDVELRCDPISGHTALYWYRQSLGQGLEFLIYFQGNSAPDKSGLPSDRFSAERTGGSVSTLTIQRTQQEDSAVYLCASSFALGETQYFGPGTRLLVL.

This clonotype showed up just a few times. V gene TRBV20-1 combines with J gene TRBJ2-7; 10 bases are a match to TRBD2. The germline gives CDR1 DFQATT, CDR2 SNEGSKA (reference sequence). This CDR3 comprises 13 residues. After removal of 6 bases from V and 5 bases from J, the junction contained 7 bases not matched to a gene. The CDR3 nucleotides are TGCAGTGCCCCCTTAGCGGGGGGCCACGAGCAGTACTTC. Its protein is CSAPLAGGHEQYF.

The chain uses TRBV3-1 and TRBJ2-5; no definite D call. The J call may be faulty, since TRBJ2-1 better matches the DNA end. The CDR3 loop spans 11 amino acids. The germline CDR1 and CDR2 sequences are LGHDT and YNNKEL (reference sequence). The CDR3, as DNA: TGTGCCAGCAGCCAAGAAGACTGGCAGTTCTTC. Encoded protein: CASSQEDWQFF.

The chain is built from TRBV12-3 or TRBV12-4 and TRBJ1-2; TRBD1 might be the D (5 bases). This CDR3 comprises 14 residues. V lost 5 bases and J 4 bases, leaving 14 bases between the germline ends. The chain's CDR3 is CASSLQGVGYGYTF. DNA for the CDR3: TGTGCCAGCAGTCTTCAGGGTGTTGGCTATGGCTACACCTTC.

This chain links TRBV30 with TRBJ1-4; D remains ambiguous. Looked up from germline, CDR1 is GTSNPN and CDR2 is SVGIG (reference sequence). CDR3 length: 15 residues. Trimming left V 1 base short and J 5 bases short, with 14 bases between. In nucleotides, the CDR3 is TGTGCCTGGAGTGCCCCCGGACGCCACAATGAAAAACTGTTTTTT. Protein product: CAWSAPGRHNEKLFF.

The V call is TRBV3-1, the J call TRBJ2-1, with 9 bases fitting TRBD2. The germline V gene has CDR1 LGHDT and CDR2 YNNKEL (reference sequence). The CDR3 totals 16 residues. V lost 2 bases and J lost 2; bases outside the gene matches: 4. The CDR3 here is CASSQHGGGAYNEQFF. Written as DNA, the CDR3 is TGTGCCAGCAGCCAACACGGCGGGGGGGCCTACAATGAGCAGTTCTTC.

The rearrangement joins TRBV6-6 to TRBJ1-2; a weak D match, TRBD1 (5 bases). With 2 bases removed from V and 0 bases from J, the gap between germline ends came to 13 bases. The CDR3 consists of 16 residues. CDR1 and CDR2 from the germline V gene are MNHNY and SVGAGI (reference sequence). The CDR3: CASSYGLTAANYGYTF. The CDR3 DNA reads TGTGCCAGCAGTTACGGGCTGACAGCCGCTAACTATGGCTACACCTTC.

This clonotype has a handful of counts. This chain connects TRBV10-1 to TRBJ2-1, with D perhaps matching TRBD2 (5 bases). The CDR3 length is 12 residues. Germline values: CDR1 WNHNN, CDR2 SYGVQD (reference sequence). V gave up 6 bases and J gave up 9 bases, with 12 bases separating them. The CDR3 sequence is CASRTPGGEQFF. CDR3 DNA: TGCGCCAGCAGGACCCCTGGAGGTGAGCAGTTCTTC.

The DNA of the CDR3 is TGTGCCAGCAGCTTAGCCCAGGGGGCCGTTCTCCCGTACTTC. Amino acid sequence: CASSLAQGAVLPYF. J is TRBJ2-5 and V is TRBV7-6, with 8 bases identical to TRBD1. The CDR3 sequence is 14 residues long. CDR1 SGHVS and CDR2 FNYEAQ come from the germline V gene. The trim removed 0 bases at V and 13 bases at J, leaving 10 bases unmatched.

There are a few counts of this clonotype. This sequence joins TRBV2 and TRBJ1-5, with D unclear. This CDR3 contains 14 residues. CDR1 is SNHLY, CDR2 FYNNEI, per germline. Deletions cut 7 bases from V and 4 bases from J, with 14 bases between. CDR3 sequence (DNA): TGTGCCAGCACCTTCGACCCCGGTAATCAGCCCCAGCATTTT. Translating it yields CASTFDPGNQPQHF.

The gene calls are TRBV28 and TRBJ1-2; TRBD1 matches at 8 bases. There are 12 residues in the CDR3. Germline loops: CDR1 MDHEN, CDR2 SYDVKM. Unmatched junction bases numbered 1, after V lost 2 bases and J lost 8 bases. The CDR3 loop is CASSLTGGGYTF. The CDR3 DNA sequence: TGTGCCAGCAGTTTAACAGGGGGAGGCTACACCTTC.